These 11 T cell receptor beta chains came from one sample sequenced in a study of T cell responses to AZD1222 COVID-19 vaccine. Sequencing was performed with immunoSEQ multiplex PCR; in TCRdb, only in-frame clones are kept and a portion is missing. The sample has about 140,000 clones; 80% to 95% are singletons. This specimen consisted of peripheral blood, obtained on day 0 of AZD1222 vaccination. Receptor source: an adult in good health.

This clone was seen a single time. The J gene is TRBJ2-2, the V gene TRBV3-1 (or the pseudogene TRBV3-2); no clear D. Germline V gene data show CDR1 as LGHDT and CDR2 as YNNKEL (reference sequence). This CDR3 is 16 amino acids long. V lost 1 base and J lost 6, with 15 bases in between. CDR3 protein: CASSQVEQKGAGELFF. The CDR3 coding sequence is TGTGCCAGCAGCCAAGTGGAACAGAAAGGAGCCGGGGAGCTGTTTTTT.

The rearrangement links TRBV27 to TRBJ2-2, with unresolved D. This CDR3 region has 12 residues. V was pared by 6 bases and J by 6 bases, with 8 bases between. Germline V gene data show CDR1 as MNHEY and CDR2 as SMNVEV (reference sequence). This CDR3 reads CASREDSGELFF. DNA of the CDR3: TGTGCCAGCAGAGAGGATTCCGGGGAGCTGTTTTTT.

This clone was counted only a few times. The rearrangement joins TRBV4-2 to TRBJ2-7, with TRBD2 identical over 11 bases. CDR3 length equals 16 residues. The V gene end was trimmed by 0 bases and the J gene end by 0 bases; junction bases not matched to a gene: 1. CDR1 and CDR2 (germline): LGHNA, YNFKEQ. The CDR3 nucleotides are TGTGCCAGCAGCCAAGATGGGACTAGCGGCTCCTACGAGCAGTACTTC. It specifies CASSQDGTSGSYEQYF.

This clone has a single count. The V call is TRBV19, the J call TRBJ2-7; D is ambiguous. V was shortened by 2 bases and J by 4 bases, with 15 bases between the two germline ends. This CDR3 spans 15 amino acids. Germline V gene sequence: CDR1 LNHDA, CDR2 SQIVND (reference sequence). CDR3: CASSISFSAPYEQYF. In DNA form, the CDR3 reads TGTGCCAGTAGTATAAGTTTCTCGGCGCCGTACGAGCAGTACTTC.

V gene TRBV10-3 combines with J gene TRBJ2-7; tentative D call: TRBD1 (6 bases). Germline lookup yields CDR1 ENHRY and CDR2 SYGVKD. The CDR3 is made up of 12 amino acids. Trimming stripped 6 bases from V and 5 bases from J, with 11 bases between. The CDR3 DNA reads TGTGCCATCAGCGATCCAGGGGACGAGCAGTACTTC. Protein sequence: CAISDPGDEQYF.

This chain links TRBV29-1 with TRBJ2-5; 12 bases align to TRBD2. The germline gives CDR1 SQVTM, CDR2 ANQGSEA. The CDR3 loop spans 13 amino acids. V gave up 7 bases and J gave up 4 bases; unmatched junction bases: 4. This CDR3 is CSGASGRGETQYF. The DNA of the CDR3 is TGCAGCGGGGCTAGCGGGAGGGGAGAGACCCAGTACTTC.

The gene calls are TRBV11-2 and TRBJ1-3, with TRBD1 identical over 9 bases. CDR1 is SGHAT and CDR2 is FQNNGV in the germline V gene. The V and J ends lost 5 bases and 4 bases, in that order; junction bases with no gene match: 6. This CDR3 is built from 15 residues. CDR3 residues: CASSITGGGGNTIYF. CDR3 coding DNA: TGTGCCAGCAGCATAACAGGGGGCGGAGGAAACACCATATATTTT.

This clone was seen only once. This chain uses TRBV5-1 with TRBJ2-2; possible D gene TRBD2, 6 bases. This CDR3 spans 15 amino acids. V was shortened by 8 bases and J by 0 bases, with 14 bases between the two germline ends. Germline V gene data show CDR1 as SGHRS and CDR2 as YFSETQ. For the CDR3, the DNA is TGCGCCAGTAGTCCCGGGACTCCGAACACCGGGGAGCTGTTTTTT. Translating it yields CASSPGTPNTGELFF.

V and J are TRBV7-7 and TRBJ2-1; 11 nucleotides align to TRBD2. This CDR3 spans 15 amino acids. V trimming: 5 bases; J trimming: 7 bases; junction bases outside the gene matches: 7. Germline V CDR1 and CDR2: SSHAT, FNYEAQ (reference sequence). The DNA for the CDR3 is TGTGCCAGCAGCGTTAGCGGGAGGGCCGAAAATGAGCAGTTCTTC. Residues: CASSVSGRAENEQFF.

The chain recombines TRBV5-1 with TRBJ2-7, with D perhaps matching TRBD2 (5 bases). Trimming left V 5 bases short and J 6 bases short, with 18 bases between. The CDR3 runs 14 residues. The V gene's germline CDR1 is SGHRS and CDR2 YFSETQ. For the CDR3, the DNA is TGCGCCAGCAGGCTGATGGGAAGTGAGGGCGAGCAGTACTTC. Encoded protein: CASRLMGSEGEQYF.

The chain links TRBV9 to TRBJ2-1, with D hard to call. The V and J ends lost 5 bases and 4 bases respectively, with 7 bases between them. The CDR3 runs 12 residues. Germline V gene sequence: CDR1 SGDLS, CDR2 YYNGEE. CDR3 sequence reads: CASSLEYNEQFF. As DNA, the CDR3 is TGTGCCAGCAGTTTGGAATACAATGAGCAGTTCTTC.